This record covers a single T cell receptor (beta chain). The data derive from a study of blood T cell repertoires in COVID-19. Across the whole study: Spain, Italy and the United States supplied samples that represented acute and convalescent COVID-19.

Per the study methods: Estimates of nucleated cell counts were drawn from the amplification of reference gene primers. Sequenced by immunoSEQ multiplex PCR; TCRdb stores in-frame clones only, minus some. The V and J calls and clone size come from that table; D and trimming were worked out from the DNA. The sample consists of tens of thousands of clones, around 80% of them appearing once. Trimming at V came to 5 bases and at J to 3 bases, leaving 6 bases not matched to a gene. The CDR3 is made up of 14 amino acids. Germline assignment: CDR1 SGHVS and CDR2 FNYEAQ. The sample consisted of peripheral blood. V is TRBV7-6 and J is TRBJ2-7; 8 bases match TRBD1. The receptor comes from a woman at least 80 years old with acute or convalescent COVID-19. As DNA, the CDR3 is TGTGCCAGCAGCCGTCAACAGGGGGACTACGAGCAGTACTTC. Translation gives CASSRQQGDYEQYF.